This T cell receptor beta chain appears in the sequencing data of a study of shared clonotypes between healthy human individuals. On the study more broadly: The cohort had a couple of women and three men, ages 18 to 49.

CDR3 length equals 14 residues. Germline lookup yields CDR1 SEHNR and CDR2 FQNEAQ (reference sequence). The ends were cut back, 6 bases at V and 2 bases at J, with 14 bases in the middle. CD45RA+ naive and CD45RA-negative memory subsets were separated from CD4+ cells. Concerning this clone: Antigen unknown.

The method was immunoSEQ multiplex PCR; TCRdb's version includes in-frame clones alone and lacks a portion of them. The sample lists roughly 1 million clones; 75% were seen once. Findings and limits, study-wide: Generally, naive subsets came out with larger estimated richness than memory subsets. About 5% of naive CD4 clonotypes were shared across four donors.

What was sequenced was memory CD4+ T cells sorted from blood. The subset: CD45RA-negative fraction. The receptor's source is a young man in good health. The chain carries TRBV7-9 and TRBJ2-7; D is perhaps TRBD2 (6 bases). The CDR3 DNA follows: TGTGCCAGCAGTGACTATAGCGGAACCTACGAGCAGTACTTC. It is translated as CASSDYSGTYEQYF.